This T cell receptor beta chain was obtained from a study of T-cell reconstitution after alpha-beta-depleted transplantation in children. Broader study findings: From surviving recipient T cells and thymic progenitors came the high day-60 TCRbeta diversity observed in some patients. There were reportedly several hundred expanded graft clones from which alpha-beta T cells came about two months after transplant.

Germline V gene lookup returns CDR1 SNHLY and CDR2 FYNNEI. This CDR3 has 13 amino acids. The V and J ends lost 5 bases and 7 bases respectively, with 11 bases between them. Using unique molecular identifiers, the investigators prepared the TCRbeta library. TCRdb redid the calling of the PCR reads with MiXCR, one entry per CDR3 protein. This table has about 98,000 distinct CDR3 sequences, less than 25% appearing once. This clonotype was seen a handful of times. Antigen: not known. The rearrangement joins TRBV2 to TRBJ2-2; a possible D gene is TRBD1 (5 bases). The sequence was obtained from a boy between 2 and 10 years old with acute lymphoblastic leukemia, due to receive a stem cell transplant. Sequenced here: PBMCs, sampled before TCRalphabeta/CD19-depleted stem cell transplant. DNA of the CDR3: TGTGCCAGCAGTTATCAGGGTTTCGGGGAGCTGTTTTTT. Translated, it gives CASSYQGFGELFF.